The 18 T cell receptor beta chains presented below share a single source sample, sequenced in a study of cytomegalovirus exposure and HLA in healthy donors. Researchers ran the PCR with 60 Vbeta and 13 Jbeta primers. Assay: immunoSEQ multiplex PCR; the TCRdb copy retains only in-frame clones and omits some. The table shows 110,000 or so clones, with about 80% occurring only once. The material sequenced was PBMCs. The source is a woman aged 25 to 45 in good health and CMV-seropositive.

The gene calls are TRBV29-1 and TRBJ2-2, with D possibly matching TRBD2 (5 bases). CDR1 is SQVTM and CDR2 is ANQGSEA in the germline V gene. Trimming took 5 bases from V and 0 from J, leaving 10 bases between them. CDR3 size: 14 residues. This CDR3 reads CSVRGLSNTGELFF. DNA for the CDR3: TGCAGCGTTCGTGGACTTTCGAACACCGGGGAGCTGTTTTTT.

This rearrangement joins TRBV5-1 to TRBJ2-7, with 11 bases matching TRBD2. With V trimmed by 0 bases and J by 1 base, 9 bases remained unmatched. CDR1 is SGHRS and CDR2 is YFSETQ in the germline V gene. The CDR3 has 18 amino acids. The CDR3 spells CASSLVVAGGPGSYEQYF. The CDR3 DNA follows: TGCGCCAGCAGCTTGGTTGTAGCGGGGGGGCCTGGGTCCTACGAGCAGTACTTC. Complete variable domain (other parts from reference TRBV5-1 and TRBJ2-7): KAGVTQTPRYLIKTRGQQVTLSCSPISGHRSVSWYQQTPGQGLQFLFEYFSETQRNKGNFPGRFSGRQFSNSRSEMNVSTLELGDSALYLCASSLVVAGGPGSYEQYFGPGTRLTVT.

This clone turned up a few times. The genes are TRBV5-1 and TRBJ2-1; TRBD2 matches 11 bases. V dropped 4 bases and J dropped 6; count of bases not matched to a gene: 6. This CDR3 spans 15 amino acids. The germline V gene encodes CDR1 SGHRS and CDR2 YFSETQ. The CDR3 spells CASSAGTSGTNEQFF. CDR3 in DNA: TGCGCCAGCAGCGCCGGGACTAGCGGTACCAATGAGCAGTTCTTC.

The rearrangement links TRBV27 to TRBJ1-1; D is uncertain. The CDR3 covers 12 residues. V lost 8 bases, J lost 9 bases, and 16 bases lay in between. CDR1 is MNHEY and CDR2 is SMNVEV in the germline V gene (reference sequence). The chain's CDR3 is CASRPNGRKAFF. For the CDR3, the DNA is TGTGCCAGCCGCCCCAACGGCAGGAAAGCTTTCTTT.

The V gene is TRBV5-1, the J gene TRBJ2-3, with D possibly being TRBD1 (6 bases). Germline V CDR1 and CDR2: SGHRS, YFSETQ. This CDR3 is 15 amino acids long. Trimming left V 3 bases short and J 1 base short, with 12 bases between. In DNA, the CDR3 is TGCGCCAGCAGCTCCCCGACAGGAGGCACAGATACGCAGTATTTT. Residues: CASSSPTGGTDTQYF.

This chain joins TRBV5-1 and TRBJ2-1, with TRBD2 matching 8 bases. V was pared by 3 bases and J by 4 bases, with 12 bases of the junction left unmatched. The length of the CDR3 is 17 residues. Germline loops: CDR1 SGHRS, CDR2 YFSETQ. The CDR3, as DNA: TGCGCCAGCAGCTCCACGGGGGGCGGGGGGCCTTACAATGAGCAGTTCTTC. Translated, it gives CASSSTGGGGPYNEQFF.

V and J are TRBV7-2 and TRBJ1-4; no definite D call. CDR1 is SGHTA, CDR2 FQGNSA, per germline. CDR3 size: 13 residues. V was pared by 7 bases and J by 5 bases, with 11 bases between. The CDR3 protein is CASNQTPNEKLFF. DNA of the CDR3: TGTGCCAGCAACCAAACACCGAATGAAAAACTGTTTTTT. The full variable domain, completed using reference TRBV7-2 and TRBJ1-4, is GAGVSQSPSNKVTEKGKDVELRCDPISGHTALYWYRQSLGQGLEFLIYFQGNSAPDKSGLPSDRFSAERTGGSVSTLTIQRTQQEDSAVYLCASNQTPNEKLFFGSGTQLSVL.

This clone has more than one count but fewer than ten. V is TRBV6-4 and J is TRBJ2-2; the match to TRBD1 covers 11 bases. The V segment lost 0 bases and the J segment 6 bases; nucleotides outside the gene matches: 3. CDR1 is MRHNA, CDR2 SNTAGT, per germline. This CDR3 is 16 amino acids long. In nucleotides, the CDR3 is TGTGCCAGCAGTGACTCGATGGGACAGGGGGCCGGGGAGCTGTTTTTT. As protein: CASSDSMGQGAGELFF.

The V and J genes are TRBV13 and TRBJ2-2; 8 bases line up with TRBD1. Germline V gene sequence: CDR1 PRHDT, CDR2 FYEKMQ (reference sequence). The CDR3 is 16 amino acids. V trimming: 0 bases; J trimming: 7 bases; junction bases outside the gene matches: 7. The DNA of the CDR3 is TGTGCCAGCAGCTTAGGCCTAACAGGGGGAAACGGGGAGCTGTTTTTT. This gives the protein CASSLGLTGGNGELFF.

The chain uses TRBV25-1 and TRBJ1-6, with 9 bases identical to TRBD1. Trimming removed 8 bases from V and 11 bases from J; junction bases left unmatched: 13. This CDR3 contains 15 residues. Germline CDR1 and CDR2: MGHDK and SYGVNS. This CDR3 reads CASSVGDRDLAPLHF. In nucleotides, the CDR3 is TGTGCCAGCTCCGTGGGGGACAGGGATTTGGCACCCCTCCACTTT.

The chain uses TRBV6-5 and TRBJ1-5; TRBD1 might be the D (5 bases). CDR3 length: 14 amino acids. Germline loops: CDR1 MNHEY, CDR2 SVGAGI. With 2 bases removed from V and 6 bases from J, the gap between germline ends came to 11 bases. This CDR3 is CASSYGREGQPQHF. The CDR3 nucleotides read TGTGCCAGCAGTTACGGCAGGGAGGGTCAGCCCCAGCATTTT.

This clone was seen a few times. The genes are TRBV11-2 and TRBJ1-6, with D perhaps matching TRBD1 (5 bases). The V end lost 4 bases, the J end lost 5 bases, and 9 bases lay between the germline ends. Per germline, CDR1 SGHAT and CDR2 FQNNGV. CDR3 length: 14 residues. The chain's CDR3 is CASSSGGDNSPLHF. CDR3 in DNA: TGTGCCAGCAGCTCTGGAGGGGATAATTCACCCCTCCACTTT.

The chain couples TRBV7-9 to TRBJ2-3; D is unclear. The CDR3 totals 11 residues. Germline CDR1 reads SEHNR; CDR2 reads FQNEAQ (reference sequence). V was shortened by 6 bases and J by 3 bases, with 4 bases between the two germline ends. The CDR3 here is CASSNTDTQYF. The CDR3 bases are TGTGCCAGCAGTAATACAGATACGCAGTATTTT.

CDR3 nucleotides: TGTGCCAGCAGCGCCGGACAGGGGAAGAACACTGAAGCTTTCTTT. It yields the protein CASSAGQGKNTEAFF. V is TRBV7-9 and J is TRBJ1-1; TRBD1 matches at 9 bases. Trimming took 5 bases from V and 1 from J; bases not matched to a gene: 5. Germline V CDR1 and CDR2: SEHNR, FQNEAQ (reference sequence). The CDR3 extends over 15 amino acids.

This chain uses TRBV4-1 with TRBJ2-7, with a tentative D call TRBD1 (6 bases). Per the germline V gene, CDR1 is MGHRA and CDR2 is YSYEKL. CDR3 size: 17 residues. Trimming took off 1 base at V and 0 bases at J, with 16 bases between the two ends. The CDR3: CASSQGDRSTSSYEQYF. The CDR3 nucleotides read TGCGCCAGCAGCCAAGGCGACAGGTCTACAAGCTCCTACGAGCAGTACTTC.

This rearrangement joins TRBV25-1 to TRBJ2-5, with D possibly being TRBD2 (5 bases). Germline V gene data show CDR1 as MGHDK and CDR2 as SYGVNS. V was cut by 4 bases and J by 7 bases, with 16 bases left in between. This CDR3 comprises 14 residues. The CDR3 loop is CASSGVVALATQYF. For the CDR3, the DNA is TGTGCCAGCAGTGGGGTGGTAGCGCTCGCGACCCAGTACTTC.

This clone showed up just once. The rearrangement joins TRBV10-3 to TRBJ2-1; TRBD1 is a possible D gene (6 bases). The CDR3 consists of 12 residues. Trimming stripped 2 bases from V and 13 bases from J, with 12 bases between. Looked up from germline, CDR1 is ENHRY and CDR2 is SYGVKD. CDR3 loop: CAISEDRTEQFF. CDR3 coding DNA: TGTGCCATCAGTGAGGACCGGACAGAACAGTTCTTC.

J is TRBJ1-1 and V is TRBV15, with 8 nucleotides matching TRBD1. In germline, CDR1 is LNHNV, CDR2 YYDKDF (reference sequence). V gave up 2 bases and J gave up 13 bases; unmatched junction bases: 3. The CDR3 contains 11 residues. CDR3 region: CATSRTGGIFF. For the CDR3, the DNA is TGTGCCACCAGCAGAACAGGGGGAATTTTCTTT.